Listed below are T cell receptor beta chains from one sample, sequenced in a study of shared clonotypes between healthy human individuals. This table comes from immunoSEQ multiplex PCR, and its TCRdb copy is limited to in-frame clones, with some not included. The sample carries about 2.5 million clones, about nine tenths recorded once. Sequencing input: naive CD4+ T cells from PBMCs. These receptors were obtained from a man aged 18 to 29 in good health. Some clones in this sample may be carry-over from other donors' samples. CDR3s include the opening cysteine and the closing phenylalanine or tryptophan. D genes are given only for firm matches.

V,D,length,CDR3
TRBV28,NA,14,CASARGGSTDTQYF
TRBV15,NA,14,CATSRGLQLNEQFF
TRBV15,NA,14,CATSRGQLQEKLFF
TRBV5-6,TRBD2,17,CASSWGTSGGIYNEQFF
TRBV7-9,TRBD2,15,CASSELMGGNNEQFF
TRBV5-1,TRBD2,15,CASRSSGSITGELFF
TRBV27,TRBD2,16,CASSFLAGGGADTQYF
TRBV30,NA,14,CAWSVGRYTGELFF
TRBV25-1,NA,18,CASSESLGGRGSTGELFF
TRBV28,NA,17,CASSEWDRRQPNYGYTF
TRBV2,NA,15,CASVPQGIAGNTIYF
TRBV27,TRBD1,16,CASSPRPAGGFAGYTF
TRBV6-5,NA,15,CASSYTPEHTDTQYF
TRBV28,TRBD2,13,CASRTSVYNEQFF
TRBV5-1,NA,15,CASSLGRPSTDTQYF
TRBV28,NA,14,CASSLIGGTYEQYF
TRBV5-4,NA,12,CASSLGGGELFF
TRBV19,NA,13,CASSIQKDTEAFF
TRBV15,NA,15,CATSRDPQSVYEQYF
TRBV11-2,NA,13,CASSAIVSYEQYF
TRBV9,TRBD2,14,CASSVSGTIGTQYF
TRBV5-1,TRBD1,15,CASTRAGGMTDTQYF
TRBV5-5,NA,14,CASSLLYRNTEAFF
TRBV10-2,NA,13,CASSVQGNTEAFF
TRBV28,NA,14,CASTLPGSYNEQFF
TRBV12-2,NA,12,CASCFGSGEQYF
TRBV28,TRBD2,18,CASSFPLGSSGRTDTQYF
TRBV5-6,NA,11,CASSSRETQYF
TRBV7-8,TRBD2,14,CASSFGGRAYEQYF
TRBV5-4,NA,16,CASTPGTSRSYNEQFF
TRBV19,NA,15,CASSIPDSGANVLTF
TRBV7-2,TRBD1,16,CASSANRGGTNEKLFF
TRBV5-6,TRBD2,14,CASSAGSGGETQYF
TRBV7-8,NA,18,CASSLVGRQSTSGNTIYF
TRBV28,NA,15,CASSAGSLGSYEQYF
TRBV4-1,NA,15,CASSQEPLGTDTQYF
TRBV28,NA,13,CASTLGPAYEQYF
TRBV27,TRBD1,14,CASSWTGWETEAFF